Presented here are 16 T cell receptor beta chains from one specimen sequenced in a study of neurological immune-mediated disorders. Each CDR3 protein gets one entry after TCRdb re-called the 5' RACE reads with MiXCR. The sample comprises around 71,000 distinct CDR3 sequences, roughly 13% of which are singletons, and under 5.5% rests with the top ten. Noted time point: longitudinal time-point 1 (baseline). Source material: PBMCs. All receptors come from a female donor with HTLV-1-associated myelopathy (HAM/TSP).

The V gene is TRBV12-3 or TRBV12-4, the J gene TRBJ1-1, with 7 bases matching TRBD1. J was trimmed by 6 bases and V by 10 bases; bases with no gene match: 8. The CDR3 consists of 12 residues. The CDR3 loop reads CAINQGGPEAFF. DNA for the CDR3: TGTGCCATCAACCAGGGGGGGCCTGAAGCTTTCTTT.

There are many counts of this clonotype. The J gene is TRBJ2-2, the V gene TRBV20-1; D may be TRBD1 or TRBD2 (5 bases each). Germline assignment: CDR1 DFQATT and CDR2 SNEGSKA (reference sequence). Trimming shortened V by 7 bases and J by 2 bases, and 14 bases separated the two germline ends. CDR3 length equals 14 residues. CDR3 in amino acids: CSGRDGANTGELFF. The CDR3 DNA sequence: TGCAGTGGACGTGACGGGGCAAACACCGGGGAGCTGTTTTTT.

In its sample, this clonotype was seen many times. The rearrangement links TRBV10-3 to TRBJ2-2; D is unresolved. CDR1 is ENHRY, CDR2 SYGVKD, per germline. This CDR3 has 15 residues. Trimming removed 1 base from V and 5 bases from J, with 11 bases in between. CDR3 protein: CAISEFQLGTGELFF. Here the CDR3 DNA reads TGTGCCATCAGTGAGTTCCAGTTGGGGACCGGGGAGCTGTTTTTT.

This clonotype was recorded many times. The chain joins TRBV27 to TRBJ2-2, with D unresolved. The germline V gene has CDR1 MNHEY and CDR2 SMNVEV (reference sequence). The V gene lost 5 bases and the J gene lost 0 bases, with 13 bases spanning the gap. The CDR3 has 16 residues. The chain's CDR3 is CASSHLNPSNTGELFF. The CDR3 DNA reads as TGTGCCAGCAGTCACCTTAACCCTTCGAACACCGGGGAGCTGTTTTTT.

This clonotype was detected ten times or more. V is TRBV7-8 and J is TRBJ1-4; 10 bases match TRBD1. V dropped 8 bases and J dropped 3; count of bases not matched to a gene: 18. Per the germline V gene, CDR1 is SGHVS and CDR2 is FQNEAQ. The CDR3 is 19 amino acids. The CDR3, as DNA: TGTGCCAGCCATCACACTTCCCCGGGACAGGGGCTTTCTAATGAAAAACTGTTTTTT. Amino acids: CASHHTSPGQGLSNEKLFF.

This clonotype was counted ten times or more. The chain carries TRBV24-1 and TRBJ1-5, with a weak D call TRBD1 (5 bases). Germline loops: CDR1 KGHDR, CDR2 SFDVKD. The CDR3 consists of 13 residues. V gave up 5 bases and J gave up 4 bases, with 8 bases separating them. The CDR3, as DNA: TGTGCCACCAGTGTGGGGGGGAATCAGCCCCAGCATTTT. Translation gives CATSVGGNQPQHF.

This clonotype was counted ten times or more. The genes are TRBV9 and TRBJ2-6; D is undetermined. Germline assignment: CDR1 SGDLS and CDR2 YYNGEE. The CDR3 consists of 13 residues. V was cut by 2 bases and J by 2 bases, with 2 bases left in between. CDR3: CASSVAGANVLTF. In DNA, the CDR3 is TGTGCCAGCAGCGTTGCTGGGGCCAACGTCCTGACTTTC.

This clonotype was counted at least ten times. The chain uses TRBV9 and TRBJ2-7; D might be TRBD1 (6 bases). The CDR3 contains 14 residues. V lost 0 bases and J lost 3, with 10 bases in between. The germline CDR1 and CDR2 sequences are SGDLS and YYNGEE. The CDR3 DNA reads TGTGCCAGCAGCGTAGGCACAGGGTACTACGAGCAGTACTTC. Translated, it gives CASSVGTGYYEQYF.

By sample share, this clonotype is medium-sized (0.01 to 0.1%). The rearrangement uses TRBV9 and TRBJ2-6; D might be TRBD1 (5 bases). Germline V gives CDR1 SGDLS, CDR2 YYNGEE. Trimming removed 1 base from V and 2 bases from J, with 16 bases in between. This CDR3 region has 18 residues. CDR3 DNA sequence: TGTGCCAGCAGCGTAATAATCTGGGGCGATCCTGGGGCCAACGTCCTGACTTTC. Its protein is CASSVIIWGDPGANVLTF. Full variable domain (rest looked up from reference TRBV9 and TRBJ2-6): DSGVTQTPKHLITATGQRVTLRCSPRSGDLSVYWYQQSLDQGLQFLIQYYNGEERAKGNILERFSAQQFPDLHSELNLSSLELGDSALYFCASSVIIWGDPGANVLTFGAGSRLTVL.

This sequence joins TRBV12-3 or TRBV12-4 and TRBJ2-3; D call uncertain. The CDR3 totals 16 residues. Trimming left V 5 bases short and J 5 bases short, with 20 bases between. Here the CDR3 DNA reads TGTGCCAGCAGTCGGGCCTTTAACTTTCTGAAAGATACGCAGTATTTT. It is translated as CASSRAFNFLKDTQYF.

The table lists this clonotype with many counts. This chain uses TRBV5-8 with TRBJ1-2; 7 bases are shared with TRBD1. Germline V gives CDR1 SGHTS, CDR2 YDEGEE. This CDR3 is built from 14 residues. Unmatched junction bases numbered 5, after V lost 4 bases and J lost 2 bases. CDR3 coding DNA: TGTGCCAGCAGCGACAGGGACATAAACTATGGCTACACCTTC. It yields the protein CASSDRDINYGYTF.

The CDR3 protein is CASSLVGTGGYTEAFF. CDR3 bases: TGTGCCAGCAGTTTAGTTGGGACAGGGGGGTACACTGAAGCTTTCTTT. The chain joins TRBV12-3 or TRBV12-4 to TRBJ1-1; 11 bases line up with TRBD1. With 1 base clipped from V and 3 bases from J, the junction kept 4 bases outside the gene matches. This CDR3 contains 16 residues.

V and J are TRBV20-1 and TRBJ2-3, with TRBD2 as a possible D gene (6 bases). Germline lookup yields CDR1 DFQATT and CDR2 SNEGSKA (reference sequence). The CDR3 sequence is 12 residues long. Trimming took off 5 bases at V and 10 bases at J, with 16 bases between the two ends. This CDR3 reads CSAPTSTRAQYF. The CDR3 region has the DNA TGCAGTGCTCCTACTAGCACGAGGGCGCAGTATTTT.

The sample holds many counts of this clonotype. The rearrangement joins TRBV7-9 to TRBJ2-2, with 8 positions matching TRBD1. Germline trimming cut 2 bases from V and 7 bases from J; bases unmatched to any gene: 3. The CDR3 consists of 14 residues. From germline, CDR1 is SEHNR and CDR2 FQNEAQ (reference sequence). CDR3 in amino acids: CASSLTGTGGELFF. The CDR3 nucleotides read TGTGCCAGCAGCTTAACCGGGACAGGCGGGGAGCTGTTTTTT. The full variable domain, in which reference TRBV7-9 and TRBJ2-2 provide the parts outside the CDR3, is DTGVSQNPRHKITKRGQNVTFRCDPISEHNRLYWYRQTLGQGPEFLTYFQNEAQLEKSRLLSDRFSAERPKGSFSTLEIQRTEQGDSAMYLCASSLTGTGGELFFGEGSRLTVL.

This clonotype appeared a few times. The chain joins TRBV11-2 to TRBJ2-1, with 13 bases fitting TRBD2. V lost 5 bases, J lost 4 bases, and 5 bases stayed unmatched. Per the germline V gene, CDR1 is SGHAT and CDR2 is FQNNGV. The CDR3 runs to 16 residues. CDR3 nucleotide sequence: TGTGCCAGCAGCATAGGACTAGCGGGGGTATACAATGAGCAGTTCTTC. It encodes CASSIGLAGVYNEQFF. Full variable domain (outside the CDR3, taken from reference TRBV11-2 and TRBJ2-1): EAGVAQSPRYKIIEKRQSVAFWCNPISGHATLYWYQQILGQGPKLLIQFQNNGVVDDSQLPKDRFSAERLKGVDSTLKIQPAKLEDSAVYLCASSIGLAGVYNEQFFGPGTRLTVL.

This chain joins TRBV5-1 and TRBJ2-5; TRBD2 aligns across 11 bases. The CDR3 spans 16 residues. CDR1 is SGHRS, CDR2 YFSETQ, per germline. The ends lost 2 bases at V and 3 bases at J; junction bases unmatched: 6. As DNA, the CDR3 is TGCGCCAGCAGCTTCGGGACTAGCGGCAAAAAAGAGACCCAGTACTTC. It translates to CASSFGTSGKKETQYF.